The 24 T cell receptor beta chains below were found in one sample sequenced in a study of T cell repertoires in cytomegalovirus infection. From the reads, TCRdb called clonotypes with MiXCR, one entry per CDR3 protein. The table records just under 300,000 distinct CDR3 sequences, approximately 10% of them present only once. Sequences were obtained from PBMCs. The source is a human donor in good health (CMV status not recorded). Some clones in this sample may be carry-over from other donors' samples.

This clonotype has more than one count but fewer than ten. The chain recombines TRBV7-9 with TRBJ2-5, with D perhaps matching TRBD2 (6 bases). This CDR3 comprises 17 residues. Germline lookup yields CDR1 SEHNR and CDR2 FQNEAQ (reference sequence). The V end was cut by 4 bases, the J end by 0 bases, with 18 bases between. CDR3 in DNA: TGTGCCAGCAGCTCCCCCCTTGCGGGGCCGGACCAAGAGACCCAGTACTTC. This codes for CASSSPLAGPDQETQYF.

There are a few counts of this clonotype. The chain links TRBV13 to TRBJ1-2; D is ambiguous. Trimming took 3 bases from V and 1 from J, leaving 12 bases between them. Germline V CDR1 and CDR2: PRHDT, FYEKMQ (reference sequence). The CDR3 has 15 amino acids. The CDR3 region is CASSFGRVFNYGYTF. CDR3 DNA sequence: TGTGCCAGCAGCTTCGGACGGGTTTTTAACTATGGCTACACCTTC.

This clonotype has a count of ten or more. This chain links TRBV7-3 with TRBJ2-5, with 9 bases lining up with TRBD1. Germline values: CDR1 SGHTA, CDR2 FQGTGA. V lost 5 bases, J lost 4 bases, and 11 bases stayed unmatched. This CDR3 is 16 amino acids long. The CDR3 nucleotides are TGTGCCAGCAGCCCGCGGGACAGGGAGGGTCGAGAGACCCAGTACTTC. Protein: CASSPRDREGRETQYF.

The V and J genes are TRBV28 and TRBJ2-2; D call uncertain. The CDR3 has 12 residues. With 8 bases removed from V and 1 base from J, the gap between germline ends came to 5 bases. The germline V gene has CDR1 MDHEN and CDR2 SYDVKM. This CDR3 is CASVENTGELFF. In nucleotides, the CDR3 is TGTGCCAGCGTGGAGAACACCGGGGAGCTGTTTTTT.

This clonotype was seen only once. The rearrangement uses TRBV2 and TRBJ1-1; 7 nucleotides align to TRBD1. This CDR3 comprises 18 residues. Trimming at V came to 2 bases and at J to 1 base, leaving 13 bases not matched to a gene. Germline values: CDR1 SNHLY, CDR2 FYNNEI. CDR3 sequence: CASSERGGETLRNTEAFF. In nucleotides, the CDR3 is TGTGCCAGCAGTGAAAGAGGGGGCGAGACCCTCCGGAACACTGAAGCTTTCTTT.

This clonotype was counted many times. The chain combines TRBV20-1 with TRBJ2-3; the match to TRBD2 covers 8 bases. CDR1 is DFQATT and CDR2 is SNEGSKA in the germline V gene (reference sequence). Germline trimming cut 7 bases from V and 1 base from J; bases unmatched to any gene: 4. CDR3 length: 13 residues. The CDR3 nucleotides are TGCAGTGGCGGCGGGGGGCGCACAGATACGCAGTATTTT. Translating it yields CSGGGGRTDTQYF.

This clonotype was seen at least ten times. The V call is TRBV10-3, the J call TRBJ2-3; a weak D match, TRBD2 (6 bases). This CDR3 spans 13 amino acids. The ends were cut back, 6 bases at V and 3 bases at J, with 10 bases in the middle. CDR1 and CDR2 (germline): ENHRY, SYGVKD. CDR3 nucleotides: TGTGCCATCAGCGGACGGGAGACAGATACGCAGTATTTT. It is translated as CAISGRETDTQYF.

This clonotype has ten or more counts. The rearrangement uses TRBV14 and TRBJ2-7; D gene ambiguous. Germline loops: CDR1 SGHDN, CDR2 FVKESK. The CDR3 sequence is 14 residues long. Deletions cut 0 bases from V and 9 bases from J, with 15 bases between. The CDR3 DNA reads TGTGCCAGCAGCCAAGAGAGGCTGAGATTCGCGCAGTACTTC. It encodes CASSQERLRFAQYF. The entire variable domain, with the rest obtained from reference TRBV14 and TRBJ2-7, is as follows: EAGVTQFPSHSVIEKGQTVTLRCDPISGHDNLYWYRRVMGKEIKFLLHFVKESKQDESGMPNNRFLAERTGGTYSTLKVQPAELEDSGVYFCASSQERLRFAQYFGPGTRLTVT.

Ten or more counts support this clonotype. The genes are TRBV7-9 and TRBJ1-2; D is perhaps TRBD1 (5 bases). The CDR3 spans 13 residues. V was trimmed by 1 base and J by 8 bases, leaving 11 bases between them. CDR1 SEHNR and CDR2 FQNEAQ come from the germline V gene (reference sequence). This CDR3 reads CASSLGGRTGYTF. The CDR3 bases are TGTGCCAGCAGCTTAGGGGGGAGGACCGGCTACACCTTC.

The chain has TRBV5-1 and TRBJ2-3; 7 bases agree with TRBD1. The CDR3 loop spans 14 amino acids. Trimming cost V 4 bases and J 5 bases; bases outside gene matches: 7. Germline V gene data show CDR1 as SGHRS and CDR2 as YFSETQ. For the CDR3, the DNA is TGCGCCAGCAGCCTCGGACAGGCGGGAGATACGCAGTATTTT. Protein product: CASSLGQAGDTQYF.

The CDR3 loop is CASRGEGNTEAFF. The CDR3 DNA reads TGTGCCAGTAGAGGGGAGGGCAACACTGAAGCTTTCTTT. V is TRBV19 and J is TRBJ1-1; tentative D call: TRBD1 (5 bases). The CDR3 totals 13 residues. V was clipped by 6 bases and J by 2 bases, with 10 bases between them. Germline CDR1 is LNHDA and CDR2 is SQIVND (reference sequence). The entire variable domain, with the rest obtained from reference TRBV19 and TRBJ1-1, is as follows: DGGITQSPKYLFRKEGQNVTLSCEQNLNHDAMYWYRQDPGQGLRLIYYSQIVNDFQKGDIAEGYSVSREKKESFPLTVTSAQKNPTAFYLCASRGEGNTEAFFGQGTRLTVV.

The V and J genes are TRBV20-1 and TRBJ2-7, with TRBD2 matching 7 bases. There are 14 residues in the CDR3. J lost 3 bases, V lost 1 base, and 6 bases had no gene match. The V gene's germline CDR1 is DFQATT and CDR2 SNEGSKA (reference sequence). Written as DNA, the CDR3 is TGCAGTGCTAGAGGCCCTAGCGGAAACTACGAGCAGTACGTC. Translation: CSARGPSGNYEQYV.

The V gene is TRBV2, the J gene TRBJ2-6; D call uncertain. Germline values: CDR1 SNHLY, CDR2 FYNNEI. The CDR3 is made up of 16 amino acids. V was cut by 10 bases and J by 4 bases, with 20 bases left in between. DNA for the CDR3: TGTGCCAACCCTAACCAAAAAGGGCTCGGGGCCAACGTCCTGACTTTC. Its translation is CANPNQKGLGANVLTF.

This clonotype was seen at least ten times. The chain employs TRBV19 and TRBJ2-6; maybe TRBD1 (5 bases). The ends were cut back, 1 base at V and 2 bases at J, with 15 bases in the middle. Germline V gene lookup returns CDR1 LNHDA and CDR2 SQIVND (reference sequence). The CDR3 spans 18 residues. CDR3 loop: CASSIVRRLGAGANVLTF. CDR3 DNA: TGTGCCAGTAGTATAGTGAGGCGGTTAGGGGCTGGGGCCAACGTCCTGACTTTC.

This clonotype was counted ten times or more. V gene TRBV9 combines with J gene TRBJ1-2; the D gene is possibly TRBD1 (6 bases). Trimming pared 5 bases from V and 8 bases from J, leaving 13 bases between. The CDR3 runs to 12 residues. CDR1 and CDR2 (germline): SGDLS, YYNGEE. CDR3 nucleotides: TGTGCCAGCAGAACAGGGTCAGGAGGCTACACCTTC. It specifies CASRTGSGGYTF.

This clonotype was detected many times. The rearrangement links TRBV15 to TRBJ1-1; D remains unclear. This CDR3 contains 14 residues. Trimming shortened V by 0 bases and J by 1 base, and 6 bases separated the two germline ends. The germline V gene encodes CDR1 LNHNV and CDR2 YYDKDF (reference sequence). CDR3 in amino acids: CATSRDYKNTEAFF. In nucleotides, the CDR3 is TGTGCCACCAGCAGAGATTATAAGAACACTGAAGCTTTCTTT.

This chain joins TRBV29-1 and TRBJ1-4; 8 positions agree with TRBD1. The CDR3 is 12 residues long. Germline CDR1 and CDR2: SQVTM and ANQGSEA. The ends lost 6 bases at V and 3 bases at J; junction bases unmatched: 0. This CDR3 is CSVTGANEKLFF. DNA of the CDR3: TGCAGCGTGACAGGGGCTAATGAAAAACTGTTTTTT.

This clonotype was observed at least ten times. The rearrangement joins TRBV20-1 to TRBJ2-7, with D perhaps being TRBD1 or TRBD2 (6 bases each). The CDR3 runs to 15 residues. Trimming cost V 0 bases and J 4 bases, with 16 bases left between them. The germline V gene has CDR1 DFQATT and CDR2 SNEGSKA (reference sequence). Written as DNA, the CDR3 is TGCAGTGCTAGAGATGAGGGGGGCCTTAAATACGAGCAGTACGTC. It is translated as CSARDEGGLKYEQYV.

This rearrangement joins TRBV20-1 to TRBJ1-1, with a weak D call TRBD1 (6 bases). This CDR3 comprises 13 residues. V was clipped by 4 bases and J by 1 base, with 10 bases between them. From germline, CDR1 is DFQATT and CDR2 SNEGSKA (reference sequence). Here the CDR3 reads CSATWTANTEAFF. The CDR3 DNA reads TGCAGTGCTACTTGGACAGCGAACACTGAAGCTTTCTTT.

This clonotype was recorded many times. The chain uses TRBV7-9 and TRBJ1-2; 8 nucleotides agree with TRBD1. This CDR3 comprises 15 residues. Germline values: CDR1 SEHNR, CDR2 FQNEAQ (reference sequence). The junction had 2 bases not matched to a gene; V was cut back by 0 bases and J by 2 bases. The DNA of the CDR3 is TGTGCCAGCAGCTTAGCGGGACAGGCCAACTATGGCTACACCTTC. It codes for CASSLAGQANYGYTF.

This clonotype has a count of ten or more. The genes are TRBV29-1 and TRBJ2-7, with 8 bases identical to TRBD2. From germline, CDR1 is SQVTM and CDR2 ANQGSEA. The CDR3 runs 14 residues. J gave up 2 bases and V 7 bases, and 10 bases lay outside the gene matches. The CDR3 protein is CSAGGGTNAYEQYF. The CDR3 coding sequence is TGCAGCGCCGGGGGGGGCACAAACGCCTACGAGCAGTACTTC.

This clonotype was counted ten times or more. This chain uses TRBV2 with TRBJ1-1, with D unclear. V lost 2 bases and J 3 bases, leaving 16 bases between the germline ends. Germline CDR1 SNHLY, CDR2 FYNNEI. This CDR3 region has 16 residues. The CDR3 is CASSEIGRAVYTEAFF. The CDR3 DNA sequence: TGTGCCAGCAGTGAAATTGGGAGGGCAGTATACACTGAAGCTTTCTTT.

This clonotype was seen ten or more times. This chain links TRBV28 with TRBJ2-7; 8 bases line up with TRBD1. The ends lost 4 bases at V and 1 base at J; junction bases unmatched: 9. CDR1 is MDHEN, CDR2 SYDVKM, per germline. CDR3 size: 16 residues. The CDR3 DNA follows: TGTGCCAGCAGTTCTCCGGGAAACAGGGGGTCCTACGAGCAGTACGTC. It codes for CASSSPGNRGSYEQYV.

This clonotype was seen at least ten times. The chain combines TRBV7-8 with TRBJ1-1; tentatively, D is TRBD1 (6 bases). Germline lookup yields CDR1 SGHVS and CDR2 FQNEAQ. This CDR3 contains 15 residues. The V end lost 7 bases, the J end lost 5 bases, and 20 bases lay between the germline ends. In DNA, the CDR3 is TGTGCCAGCACCCGGGGGGGCCGTCTCGGAACTGAAGCTTTCTTT. Residues: CASTRGGRLGTEAFF. Combining the CDR3 with reference TRBV7-8 and TRBJ1-1 gives the whole variable domain GAGVSQSPRYKVAKRGQDVALRCDPISGHVSLFWYQQALGQGPEFLTYFQNEAQLDKSGLPSDRFFAERPEGSVSTLKIQRTQQEDSAVYLCASTRGGRLGTEAFFGQGTRLTVV.